This TCR beta chain was retrieved from a study of beta chain features in type 1 diabetes. About the study: The study found patients and healthy donors alike in age, gender and cell yields.

Cells sorted by CD45RO/CCR7/CD25/CD127/CD95/CD27 comprised CD4+ naive, central memory, regulatory and stem cell-like memory cells. There are a few counts of this clone. The antigen is not known. All of the isolated RNA was reverse transcribed, so expressed TCRB transcripts were sequenced. Libraries were prepared by immunoSEQ multiplex PCR; TCRdb keeps only in-frame clonotypes and omits some of them. The sample records roughly 330,000 clones, roughly 13% being singletons. V lost 5 bases and J 4 bases, leaving 9 bases between the germline ends. Germline values: CDR1 SNHLY, CDR2 FYNNEI. The CDR3 sequence is 13 residues long. Whole-study findings and limits: Moderate yet significant TCRB CDR3 shortening was seen in Type 1 diabetes patients in all four CD4+ subsets. More deletions and fewer insertions at VDJ junctions were found in patients with type 1 diabetes.

The sequence derives from a young woman with type 1 diabetes. The rearrangement uses TRBV2 and TRBJ1-5, with no clear D. Sequencing input: naive CD4+ T cells from blood. The chain's CDR3 is CASSTETNQPQHF. The CDR3 nucleotides read TGTGCCAGCAGTACAGAAACTAATCAGCCCCAGCATTTT.